These T cell receptor beta chains were read from a single sample in a study of blood T cell repertoires in COVID-19. Method: immunoSEQ multiplex PCR; TCRdb's copy keeps in-frame clones and lacks some. The table records about 26,000 clones, roughly 88% of them present only once. The specimen sequenced was peripheral blood. The receptors here all came from a man in his 70s with acute or convalescent COVID-19. The CDR3 runs from the conserved cysteine through the conserved F or W. A D gene is named only where the DNA matches it firmly. Clone sizes are given selectively: once, few, many, or a class where the clone is expanded.

d_gene	abundance	v_gene	j_gene	CDR3nt	CDR3aa
TRBD1	-	TRBV3-1/TRBV3-2	TRBJ1-3	TGTGCCAGCAGCCATGGACAGGGAGAAAACACCATATATTTT	CASSHGQGENTIYF
TRBD1	few	TRBV7-2	TRBJ1-3	TGTGCCAGCAGCGACAGGGCAGATGGAAACACCATATATTTT	CASSDRADGNTIYF
-	once	TRBV6-1	TRBJ1-5	TGTGCCAGCAGTGAAGGGACGGACTTCTTGAGCAATCAGCCCCAGCATTTT	CASSEGTDFLSNQPQHF
-	few	TRBV7-8	TRBJ2-4	TGTGCCAGCAGCTTCGGTCGAGCGGTACTAGCCAAAAACATTCAGTACTTC	CASSFGRAVLAKNIQYF
-	-	TRBV6-5	TRBJ2-3	TGTGCCAGCACCCCCGGGACTGATCCAGATACGCAGTATTTT	CASTPGTDPDTQYF
-	-	TRBV7-8	TRBJ1-6	TGTGCCAGCAGCTTAATGGCCCAGGAACATTCACCCCTCCACTTT	CASSLMAQEHSPLHF
-	-	TRBV18	TRBJ2-3	TGTGCCAGCTCACCGCAATTGCAGGGTGGAGCAGATACGCAGTATTTT	CASSPQLQGGADTQYF
-	-	TRBV7-2	TRBJ1-1	TGTGCCAGCAGCTTTGGGACATTGAACACTGAAGCTTTCTTT	CASSFGTLNTEAFF
TRBD2	-	TRBV27	TRBJ2-7	TGTGCCAGCGGAAAACTAGCGGGAGTACGCCACGAGCAGTACTTC	CASGKLAGVRHEQYF
TRBD2	-	TRBV7-6	TRBJ2-2	TGTGCCAGCAGCACTAGCGGGAACACCGGGGAGCTGTTTTTT	CASSTSGNTGELFF
TRBD2	once	TRBV10-3	TRBJ2-3	TGTGCCATCCATCCGGAAACGGGAGGGGGTCGTTTGGATACGCAGTATTTT	CAIHPETGGGRLDTQYF
-	-	TRBV29-1	TRBJ2-7	TGCAGCGTGGTGGGAGGCACCCACCGGGGAATCTACGAGCAGTACTTC	CSVVGGTHRGIYEQYF
-	once	TRBV9	TRBJ1-2	TGTGCCAGCAGCGTAGATTCAGGGCCGGGGGTGAGCTACACCTTC	CASSVDSGPGVSYTF
-	-	TRBV7-2	TRBJ1-2	TGTGCCAGCAGCTTCCCGGGTGTCTATGGCTACACCTTC	CASSFPGVYGYTF
-	-	TRBV5-8	TRBJ2-1	TGTGCCAGCAGCAAGGGGCCCGCCCGGCAGTTCTTC	CASSKGPARQFF
TRBD1	-	TRBV27	TRBJ1-2	TGTGCCAGCAGTTCTATTCCAGAGGGGGCTGAGGGCTACACCTTC	CASSSIPEGAEGYTF
TRBD2	-	TRBV29-1	TRBJ2-7	TGCAGCGTTGAACAGGCCGTGGGAGGGGTTGAGCAGTACTTC	CSVEQAVGGVEQYF
-	-	TRBV5-5	TRBJ2-7	TGTGCCAGCAGCTTGGGCGGTTTCTCCTACGAGCAGTACTTC	CASSLGGFSYEQYF
-	-	TRBV27	TRBJ1-5	TGTGCCAGCAGTTTATCCACAGGCCTTACTAATCAGCCCCAGCATTTT	CASSLSTGLTNQPQHF
-	-	TRBV28	TRBJ2-2	TGTGCCAGCAGACTACAGGGTCGGGACACCGGGGAGCTGTTTTTT	CASRLQGRDTGELFF
-	-	TRBV12-2	TRBJ2-1	TGTGCAAGTCGCTTAGAGACTAGCGGGATGCTTAGCTCCTACAATGAGCAGTTCTTC	CASRLETSGMLSSYNEQFF
TRBD1	-	TRBV5-1	TRBJ1-1	TGCGCCAGCAGTAACCAGGGGGGGAACACTGAAGCTTTCTTT	CASSNQGGNTEAFF
TRBD2	-	TRBV12-3/TRBV12-4	TRBJ2-5	TGTGCCAGCAGCCTAGCGGTTCAAGAGACCCAGTACTTC	CASSLAVQETQYF
-	-	TRBV10-3	TRBJ2-7	TGTGCCATCAGTGAGGGTTCGGAGGGCCTCAACGAGCAGTACTTC	CAISEGSEGLNEQYF